A single sample is the source of the 6 T cell receptor beta chains below, sequenced in a study of cytomegalovirus exposure and HLA in healthy donors. Primers for the PCR totalled 60 Vbeta and 13 Jbeta. The method was immunoSEQ multiplex PCR; TCRdb's version includes in-frame clones alone and lacks a portion of them. The profile shows some 200,000 clones, roughly 70% of them singletons. Input material: PBMCs. The receptors shown here come from a man in his forties or fifties in good health and CMV-seropositive.

The chain uses TRBV27 and TRBJ2-1; TRBD2 matches at 8 bases. With 6 bases clipped from V and 2 bases from J, the junction kept 3 bases outside the gene matches. This CDR3 region has 14 residues. CDR1 and CDR2 from the germline V gene are MNHEY and SMNVEV (reference sequence). The CDR3 reads CASRSGGTYNEQFF. CDR3 coding DNA: TGTGCCAGCAGATCGGGGGGGACCTACAATGAGCAGTTCTTC.

This clone was counted only a few times. The chain carries TRBV5-5 and TRBJ1-3, with 9 nucleotides matching TRBD1. The CDR3 length is 16 residues. V lost 4 bases to trimming and J lost 8 bases; unmatched junction nucleotides: 13. From germline, CDR1 is SGHKS and CDR2 YYEKEE (reference sequence). The CDR3 DNA reads TGTGCCAGCAGCCAGACCTTGACAGGGGGATCGGACACCATATATTTT. Its protein product is CASSQTLTGGSDTIYF.

This clone was detected a few times. This rearrangement joins TRBV15 to TRBJ1-2; TRBD1 aligns across 11 bases. The CDR3 contains 16 residues. After removal of 0 bases from V and 7 bases from J, the junction contained 7 bases not matched to a gene. Germline CDR1 and CDR2: LNHNV and YYDKDF (reference sequence). The CDR3 loop reads CATSREMSGTGGGYTF. In DNA, the CDR3 is TGTGCCACCAGCAGAGAAATGTCCGGGACAGGGGGTGGCTACACCTTC. The full variable domain, rest sourced from reference TRBV15 and TRBJ1-2, is DAMVIQNPRYQVTQFGKPVTLSCSQTLNHNVMYWYQQKSSQAPKLLFHYYDKDFNNEADTPDNFQSRRPNTSFCFLDIRSPGLGDTAMYLCATSREMSGTGGGYTFGSGTRLTVV.

This clone was seen a handful of times. CDR3 residues: CATSRDNRGRDEQYF. In nucleotides, the CDR3 is TGTGCCACCAGCAGAGATAACCGGGGGAGAGACGAGCAGTACTTC. J is TRBJ2-7 and V is TRBV15, with TRBD2 as a possible D gene (6 bases). This CDR3 region has 15 residues. CDR1 is LNHNV, CDR2 YYDKDF, per germline (reference sequence). V was shortened by 0 bases and J by 5 bases, with 14 bases between the two germline ends.

The chain joins TRBV4-2 to TRBJ2-3, with TRBD2 as a possible D gene (6 bases). Looked up from germline, CDR1 is LGHNA and CDR2 is YNFKEQ. V gave up 4 bases and J gave up 3 bases, with 20 bases separating them. The CDR3 length is 17 residues. CDR3 protein: CASSPTFGGSTTDTQYF. The DNA of the CDR3 is TGTGCCAGCAGCCCTACATTCGGGGGATCGACTACAGATACGCAGTATTTT.

This clone was observed a single time. The chain carries TRBV18 and TRBJ1-4, with D possibly matching TRBD1 (5 bases). CDR1 and CDR2 from the germline V gene are KGHSH and LQKENI. This CDR3 spans 14 amino acids. Trimming took off 2 bases at V and 8 bases at J, with 12 bases between the two ends. CDR3 protein: CASSPTRDREKLFF. The CDR3 coding sequence is TGTGCCAGCTCACCAACCAGGGATCGCGAAAAACTGTTTTTT.